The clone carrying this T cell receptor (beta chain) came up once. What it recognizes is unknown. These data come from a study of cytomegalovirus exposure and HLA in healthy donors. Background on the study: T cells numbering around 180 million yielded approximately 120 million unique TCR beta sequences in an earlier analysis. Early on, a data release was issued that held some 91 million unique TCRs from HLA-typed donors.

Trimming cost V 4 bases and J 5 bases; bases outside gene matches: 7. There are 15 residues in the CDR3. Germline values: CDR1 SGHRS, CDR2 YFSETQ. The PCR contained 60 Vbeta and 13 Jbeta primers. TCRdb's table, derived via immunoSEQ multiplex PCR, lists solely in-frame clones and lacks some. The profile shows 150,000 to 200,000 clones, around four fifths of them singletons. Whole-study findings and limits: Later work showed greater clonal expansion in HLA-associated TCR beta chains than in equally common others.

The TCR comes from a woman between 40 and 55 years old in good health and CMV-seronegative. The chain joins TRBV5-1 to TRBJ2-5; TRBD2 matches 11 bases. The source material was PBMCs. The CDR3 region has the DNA TGCGCCAGCAGCAGGGGACTAGCGGTCGGGGAGACCCAGTACTTC. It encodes CASSRGLAVGETQYF.